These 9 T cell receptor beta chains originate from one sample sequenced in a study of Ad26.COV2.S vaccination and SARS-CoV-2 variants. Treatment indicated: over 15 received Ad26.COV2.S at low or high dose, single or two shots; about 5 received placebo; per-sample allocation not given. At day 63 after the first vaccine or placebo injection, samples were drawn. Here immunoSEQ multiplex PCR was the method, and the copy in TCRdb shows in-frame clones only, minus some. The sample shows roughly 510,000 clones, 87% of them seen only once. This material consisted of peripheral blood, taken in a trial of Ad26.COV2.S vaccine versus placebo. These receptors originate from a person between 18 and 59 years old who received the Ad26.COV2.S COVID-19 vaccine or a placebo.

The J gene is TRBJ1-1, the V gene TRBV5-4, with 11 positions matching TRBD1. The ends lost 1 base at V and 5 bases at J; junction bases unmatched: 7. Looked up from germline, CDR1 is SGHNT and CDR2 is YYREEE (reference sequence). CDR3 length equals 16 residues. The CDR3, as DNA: TGTGCCAGCAGCTTGCCAGGGACAGGGGGTCGGACTGAAGCTTTCTTT. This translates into CASSLPGTGGRTEAFF.

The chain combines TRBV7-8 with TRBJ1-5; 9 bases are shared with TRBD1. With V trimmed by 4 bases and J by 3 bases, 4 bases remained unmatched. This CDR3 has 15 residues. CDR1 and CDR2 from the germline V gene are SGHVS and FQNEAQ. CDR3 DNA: TGTGCCAGCAGCTCCACAGGGGGCAACAATCAGCCCCAGCATTTT. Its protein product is CASSSTGGNNQPQHF.

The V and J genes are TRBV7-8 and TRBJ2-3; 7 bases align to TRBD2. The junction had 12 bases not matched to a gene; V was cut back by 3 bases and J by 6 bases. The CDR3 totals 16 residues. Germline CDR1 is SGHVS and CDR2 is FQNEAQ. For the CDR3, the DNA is TGTGCCAGCAGCTTCAACCGGGACGGGGGGTGGGATACGCAGTATTTT. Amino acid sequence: CASSFNRDGGWDTQYF.

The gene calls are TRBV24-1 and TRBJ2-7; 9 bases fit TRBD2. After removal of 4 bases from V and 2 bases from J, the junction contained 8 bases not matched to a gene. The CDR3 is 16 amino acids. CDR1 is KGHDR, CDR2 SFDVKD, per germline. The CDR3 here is CATSDSSGRYPYEQYF. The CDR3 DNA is TGTGCCACCAGTGACTCAAGCGGGAGGTATCCCTACGAGCAGTACTTC.

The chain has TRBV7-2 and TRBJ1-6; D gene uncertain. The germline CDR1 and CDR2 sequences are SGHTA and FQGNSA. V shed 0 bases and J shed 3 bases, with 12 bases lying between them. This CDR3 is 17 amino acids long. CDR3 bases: TGTGCCAGCAGCTTAGCTGCGAGGCTAGGCTATAATTCACCCCTCCACTTT. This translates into CASSLAARLGYNSPLHF.

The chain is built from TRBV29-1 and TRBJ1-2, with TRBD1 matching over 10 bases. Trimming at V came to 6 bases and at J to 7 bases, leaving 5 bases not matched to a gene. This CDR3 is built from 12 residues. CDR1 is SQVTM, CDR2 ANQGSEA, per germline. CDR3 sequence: CSVAGQGSGYTF. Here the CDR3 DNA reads TGCAGCGTAGCGGGACAGGGGAGTGGCTACACCTTC. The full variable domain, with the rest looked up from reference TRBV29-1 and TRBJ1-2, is SAVISQKPSRDICQRGTSLTIQCQVDSQVTMMFWYRQQPGQSLTLIATANQGSEATYESGFVIDKFPISRPNLTFSTLTVSNMSPEDSSIYLCSVAGQGSGYTFGSGTRLTVV.

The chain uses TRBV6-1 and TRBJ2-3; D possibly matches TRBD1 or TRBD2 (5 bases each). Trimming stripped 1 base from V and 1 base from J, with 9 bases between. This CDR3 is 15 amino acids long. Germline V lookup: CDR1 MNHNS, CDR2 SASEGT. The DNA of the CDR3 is TGTGCCAGCAGTGAAGATATGGGGGGCACAGATACGCAGTATTTT. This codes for CASSEDMGGTDTQYF.

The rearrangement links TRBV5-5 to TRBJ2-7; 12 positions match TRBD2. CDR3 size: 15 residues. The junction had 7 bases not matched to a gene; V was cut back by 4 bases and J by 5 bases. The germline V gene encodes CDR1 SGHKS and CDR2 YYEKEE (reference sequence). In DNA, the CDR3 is TGTGCCAGCAGCCGGCTAGCGGGAGGGCCCCACGAGCAGTACTTC. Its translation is CASSRLAGGPHEQYF.

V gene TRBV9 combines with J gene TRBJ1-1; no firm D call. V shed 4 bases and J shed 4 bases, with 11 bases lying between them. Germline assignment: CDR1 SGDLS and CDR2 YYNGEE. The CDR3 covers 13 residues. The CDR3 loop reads CASSRDRSTEAFF. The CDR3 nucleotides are TGTGCCAGCAGCAGAGACCGGAGCACTGAAGCTTTCTTT.